This TCR beta chain was sequenced for a study of blood T cell repertoires in COVID-19. Study-level information: From the United States, Italy and Spain came samples of acute and convalescent COVID-19.

Some clones are missing from TCRdb's copy, which holds only in-frame ones; the method was immunoSEQ multiplex PCR. This sample has about 130,000 clones, with around 79% found just once. The V end lost 0 bases, the J end lost 0 bases, and 16 bases lay between the germline ends. Germline CDR1 is SGHRS and CDR2 is YFSETQ. The CDR3 has 17 amino acids. This clone was observed a few times. Sequences were obtained from peripheral blood. The rearrangement links TRBV5-1 to TRBJ2-7, with D perhaps TRBD2 (6 bases). This receptor was taken from a woman in her sixties or seventies with COVID-19, enrolled during active disease. The DNA for the CDR3 is TGCGCCAGCAGCTTGGATGGTGCGGGGATGAGCTCCTACGAGCAGTACTTC. Amino acid sequence: CASSLDGAGMSSYEQYF.